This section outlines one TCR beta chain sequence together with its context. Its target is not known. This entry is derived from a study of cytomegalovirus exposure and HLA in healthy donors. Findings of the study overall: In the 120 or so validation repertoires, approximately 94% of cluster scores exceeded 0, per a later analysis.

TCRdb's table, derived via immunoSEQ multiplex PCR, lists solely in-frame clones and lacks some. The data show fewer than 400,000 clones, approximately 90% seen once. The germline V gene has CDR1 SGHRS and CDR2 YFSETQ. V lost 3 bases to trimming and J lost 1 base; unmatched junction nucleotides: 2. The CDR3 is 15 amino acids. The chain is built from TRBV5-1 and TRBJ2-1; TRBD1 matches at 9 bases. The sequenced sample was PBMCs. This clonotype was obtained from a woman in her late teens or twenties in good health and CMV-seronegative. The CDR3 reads CASSSGTGSYNEQFF. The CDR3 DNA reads TGCGCCAGCAGCTCGGGGACAGGGTCCTACAATGAGCAGTTCTTC.